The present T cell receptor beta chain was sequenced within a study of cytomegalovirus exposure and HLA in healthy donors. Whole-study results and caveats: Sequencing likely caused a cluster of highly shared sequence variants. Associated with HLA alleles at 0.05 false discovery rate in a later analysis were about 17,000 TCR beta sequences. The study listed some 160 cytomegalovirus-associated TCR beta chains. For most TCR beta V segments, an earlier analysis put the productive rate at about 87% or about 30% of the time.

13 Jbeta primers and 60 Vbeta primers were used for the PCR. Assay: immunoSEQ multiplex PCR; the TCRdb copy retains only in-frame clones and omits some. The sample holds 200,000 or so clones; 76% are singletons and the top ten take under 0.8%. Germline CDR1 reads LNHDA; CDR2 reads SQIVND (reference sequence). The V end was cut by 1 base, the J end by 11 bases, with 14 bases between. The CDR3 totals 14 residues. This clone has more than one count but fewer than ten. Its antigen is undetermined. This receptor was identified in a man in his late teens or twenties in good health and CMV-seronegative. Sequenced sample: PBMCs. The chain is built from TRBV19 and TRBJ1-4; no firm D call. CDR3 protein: CASSIGRSSSKLFF. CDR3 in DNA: TGTGCCAGTAGTATAGGGCGCAGTAGCTCGAAACTGTTTTTT.